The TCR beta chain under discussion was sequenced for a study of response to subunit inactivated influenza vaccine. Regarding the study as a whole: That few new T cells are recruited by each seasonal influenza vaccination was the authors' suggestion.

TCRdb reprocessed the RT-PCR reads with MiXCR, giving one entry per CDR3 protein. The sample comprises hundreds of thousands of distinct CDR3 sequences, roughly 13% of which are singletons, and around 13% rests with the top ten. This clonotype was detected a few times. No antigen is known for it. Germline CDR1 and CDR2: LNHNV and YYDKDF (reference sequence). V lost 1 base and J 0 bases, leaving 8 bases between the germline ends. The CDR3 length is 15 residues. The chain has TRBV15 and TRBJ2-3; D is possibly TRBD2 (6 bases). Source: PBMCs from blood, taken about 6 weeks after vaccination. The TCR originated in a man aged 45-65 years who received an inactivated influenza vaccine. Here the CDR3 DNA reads TGTGCCACCAGCAGAGGTGGGGGGAGCACAGATACGCAGTATTTT. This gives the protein CATSRGGGSTDTQYF.